A single sample gave rise to the 6 T cell receptor beta chains below, sequenced in a study of cytomegalovirus exposure and HLA in healthy donors. Primers for the PCR totalled 60 Vbeta and 13 Jbeta. The assay was immunoSEQ multiplex PCR, and TCRdb's table has in-frame clones only and misses some. This repertoire shows about 64,000 clones, roughly 73% found once; its top ten account for approximately 4.8%. The sample consisted of PBMCs. Every receptor here comes from a male donor in good health and CMV-seropositive.

The V call is TRBV11-2, the J call TRBJ1-4; D not resolved. V dropped 6 bases and J dropped 7 bases, with 12 bases sitting between them. Looked up from germline, CDR1 is SGHAT and CDR2 is FQNNGV. This CDR3 has 13 amino acids. The CDR3 is CASSPGGREKLFF. Here the CDR3 DNA reads TGTGCCAGCAGTCCTGGAGGTCGTGAAAAACTGTTTTTT.

The J gene is TRBJ1-1, the V gene TRBV30; a weak D match, TRBD1 (5 bases). Looked up from germline, CDR1 is GTSNPN and CDR2 is SVGIG (reference sequence). The CDR3 covers 15 residues. The V end lost 0 bases, the J end lost 1 base, and 12 bases lay between the germline ends. CDR3 sequence (DNA): TGTGCCTGGAGTGTAGCGGGGGGATGGAACACTGAAGCTTTCTTT. This sequence encodes CAWSVAGGWNTEAFF.

The chain has TRBV6-6 and TRBJ1-6, with a weak D call TRBD1 (6 bases). V dropped 2 bases and J dropped 9 bases, with 14 bases sitting between them. This CDR3 has 15 amino acids. Germline loops: CDR1 MNHNY, CDR2 SVGAGI (reference sequence). CDR3 DNA sequence: TGTGCCAGCAGTTACCACAGGGAGAGTAGTTCACCCCTCCACTTT. Protein: CASSYHRESSSPLHF.

The V call is TRBV5-1, the J call TRBJ2-7; 7 bases match TRBD1. The CDR3 totals 14 residues. V lost 3 bases, J lost 3 bases, and 6 bases stayed unmatched. Per the germline V gene, CDR1 is SGHRS and CDR2 is YFSETQ. The DNA of the CDR3 is TGCGCCAGCAGCTCTCAGGGGGTCGGCTACGAGCAGTACTTC. It encodes CASSSQGVGYEQYF. Filled out from reference TRBV5-1 and TRBJ2-7, the complete variable domain reads KAGVTQTPRYLIKTRGQQVTLSCSPISGHRSVSWYQQTPGQGLQFLFEYFSETQRNKGNFPGRFSGRQFSNSRSEMNVSTLELGDSALYLCASSSQGVGYEQYFGPGTRLTVT.

This rearrangement joins TRBV30 to TRBJ2-7; TRBD1 agrees at 9 bases. Germline lookup yields CDR1 GTSNPN and CDR2 SVGIG (reference sequence). J lost 2 bases, V lost 0 bases, and 2 bases had no gene match. CDR3 size: 14 residues. The CDR3 protein is CAWSVGTGPYEQYF. CDR3 DNA: TGTGCCTGGAGTGTAGGGACAGGGCCCTACGAGCAGTACTTC.

The chain has TRBV19 and TRBJ1-5, with D hard to call. The germline V and J ends were trimmed by 8 bases and 0 bases, with 11 bases remaining between them. There are 14 residues in the CDR3. Germline loops: CDR1 LNHDA, CDR2 SQIVND (reference sequence). DNA of the CDR3: TGTGCCAGTTCGCACACATATAGCAATCAGCCCCAGCATTTT. Its translation is CASSHTYSNQPQHF.